Listed below are T cell receptor beta chains from one sample, sequenced in a study of beta chain features in type 1 diabetes. Produced via immunoSEQ multiplex PCR; TCRdb's table is partial and in-frame only. The sample has about 240,000 clones, more than 11% seen once. Sequencing was carried out using naive CD4+ T cells from blood. These receptors were obtained from a man aged 30 to 45 with type 1 diabetes. The CDR3 runs from the conserved cysteine through the conserved F or W.

J gene	CDR3 length	V gene	CDR3 protein
TRBJ2-1	15	TRBV2	CASSELGGAANEQFF
TRBJ2-7	12	TRBV2	CASSEALRVSYF
TRBJ2-7	15	TRBV7-9	CASSQRTGGTYEQYF
TRBJ2-1	19	TRBV11-2	CASSLAGTSGASSYNEQFF
TRBJ2-7	16	TRBV6-5	CASSYSKAGVGYEQYF
TRBJ2-3	16	TRBV9	CASSVVGTRGTDTQYF
TRBJ2-1	15	TRBV5-4	CASSLAGAGYNEQFF
TRBJ1-5	14	TRBV29-1	CNVSRGSDNQPQHF
TRBJ2-5	13	TRBV18	CASSPQGQETQYF
TRBJ2-4	14	TRBV7-2	CASSVPAPGNIQYF
TRBJ1-5	14	TRBV28	CATRTGGSNQPQHF
TRBJ2-4	14	TRBV2	CASRDTGLKNIQYF
TRBJ1-3	13	TRBV25-1	CASSEQGGNTIYF
TRBJ1-1	11	TRBV7-2	CASSLGTEAFF
TRBJ2-1	12	TRBV29-1	CSAGTGMGEQFF
TRBJ2-7	15	TRBV9	CASSVEVAGNYEQYF
TRBJ2-2	15	TRBV9	CASSVGGDNTGELFF